The clone carrying this T cell receptor (beta chain) was counted between two and nine times. Antigen: not known. TCRdb reprocessed the RT-PCR reads via MiXCR and lists one record per CDR3 protein. Of 300,000 to 350,000 distinct CDR3 sequences listed, around 20% are singletons. The CDR3 is 14 amino acids. The V and J ends lost 7 bases and 2 bases respectively, with 15 bases between them. Germline V CDR1 and CDR2: SQVTM, ANQGSEA. This record belongs to a study of response to subunit inactivated influenza vaccine. Study observations and caveats: The authors suggested that few new T cells are recruited per seasonal influenza vaccination.

The origin of this receptor is a man aged 45-69 years who received an inactivated influenza vaccine. The sequencing used PBMCs from blood, collected approximately 20 months after vaccination. V is TRBV29-1 and J is TRBJ2-1; D uncertain. Written as DNA, the CDR3 is TGCAGCGACGACGGTACCTATACCTACAATGAGCAGTTCTTC. Its protein product is CSDDGTYTYNEQFF.